Listed below are T cell receptor beta chains from one sample, sequenced in a study of CD8+ T cells in alopecia areata. Clones were read by immunoSEQ multiplex PCR, and TCRdb kept only the in-frame ones, dropping some. In the table there are under 250,000 clones, 50% to 60% of which are singletons. The sample consisted of CD4+ T cells sorted from blood, taken at week 0. These receptor sequences come from a human donor with alopecia areata. Each CDR3 is given with its conserved first and last residue. D genes are given only for firm matches. Part of the rows lack a size; the others show once, few, many or a class for expanded clones.

d_call j_call clone_size v_call cdr3_aa cdr3_nt
NA TRBJ1-2 few TRBV29-1 CSVFLGGTLSGYTF TGCAGCGTCTTCCTTGGGGGGACTCTAAGTGGCTACACCTTC
NA TRBJ2-3 NA TRBV20-1 CSARGGDTQYF TGCAGTGCTAGAGGGGGAGATACGCAGTATTTT
NA TRBJ1-6 NA TRBV6-1 CASSGEGKSSEF TGTGCCAGCAGTGGAGAGGGCAAAAGTAGTGAATTT
TRBD2 TRBJ2-1 NA TRBV4-1 CASSQVVLAGLNEQFF TGCGCCAGCAGCCAAGTGGTACTAGCGGGCCTCAATGAGCAGTTCTTC
NA TRBJ1-2 NA TRBV4-1 CASSPLGPYGYTF TGCGCCAGCAGCCCACTTGGCCCCTATGGCTACACCTTC
NA TRBJ2-3 NA TRBV7-7 CASSNGRAGTDTQYF TGTGCTAGCAGCAACGGGCGGGCCGGCACAGATACGCAGTATTTT
NA TRBJ1-1 NA TRBV27 CASSSPGGGAFF TGTGCCAGCAGTTCCCCGGGCGGTGGAGCTTTCTTT
NA TRBJ1-4 NA TRBV30 CAWKPGTTNEKLFF TGTGCCTGGAAACCAGGGACAACTAATGAAAAACTGTTTTTT
TRBD1 TRBJ2-1 NA TRBV6-1 CASSGTGVYNEQFF TGTGCCAGCAGTGGTACAGGGGTTTACAATGAGCAGTTCTTC
TRBD1 TRBJ1-1 few TRBV30 CAWTNDRVNTEAFF TGTGCCTGGACGAACGACAGGGTGAACACTGAAGCTTTCTTT
NA TRBJ1-6 few TRBV30 CAWSVLREISPLHF TGTGCCTGGAGTGTACTTAGGGAAATTTCACCCCTCCACTTT
NA TRBJ1-6 NA TRBV30 CAWSDVNSPLHF TGTGCCTGGAGTGATGTAAATTCACCCCTCCACTTT
TRBD1 TRBJ2-1 NA TRBV29-1 CSVSGQGRFEGTAHSYNEQFF TGCAGCGTTAGCGGACAGGGTAGGTTTGAGGGCACTGCCCACTCCTACAATGAGCAGTTCTTC
TRBD1 TRBJ2-4 NA TRBV25-1 CASTEDRGLAKNIQYF TGTGCCAGCACCGAGGACAGGGGGCTGGCCAAAAACATTCAGTACTTC
NA TRBJ2-7 few TRBV7-6 CASSLAPGLSYEQYF TGTGCCAGCAGCTTAGCCCCGGGACTTTCCTACGAGCAGTACTTC
TRBD1 TRBJ2-7 few TRBV11-2 CASSLDGLRDRGEQYF TGTGCCAGCAGCTTAGATGGACTGAGGGACAGGGGCGAGCAGTACTTC
NA TRBJ1-2 NA TRBV30 CAWMIGPPGYTF TGTGCCTGGATGATAGGGCCCCCTGGCTACACCTTC
TRBD2 TRBJ2-1 NA TRBV2 CASSEAPPTSGNNEQFF TGTGCCAGCAGTGAAGCTCCCCCGACTAGCGGGAACAATGAGCAGTTCTTC
NA TRBJ1-1 few TRBV20-1 CSASEFEAFF TGCAGTGCTAGTGAATTTGAAGCTTTCTTT
NA TRBJ2-7 NA TRBV30 CAWSAQGPRDVEQYF TGTGCCTGGAGTGCCCAGGGACCCCGAGATGTCGAGCAGTACTTC
TRBD2 TRBJ2-7 NA TRBV27 CASREPTSGSNEQYF TGTGCCAGCAGGGAACCGACTAGCGGTTCGAACGAGCAGTACTTC
NA TRBJ1-1 NA TRBV6-1 CASRVNGNTEAFF TGTGCCAGCAGGGTCAACGGTAACACTGAAGCTTTCTTT
NA TRBJ1-6 NA TRBV4-2 CASSQASPGGTNSPLHF TGTGCCAGCAGCCAAGCCTCTCCGGGGGGGACTAATTCACCCCTCCACTTT
NA TRBJ2-1 once TRBV15 CATSRDFSGSYNEQFF TGTGCCACCAGCAGAGATTTCAGCGGCTCCTACAATGAGCAGTTCTTC
NA TRBJ1-5 NA TRBV18 CASSPGISNQPQHF TGTGCCAGCTCACCAGGGATTAGCAATCAGCCCCAGCATTTT
TRBD2 TRBJ2-6 NA TRBV11-2 CASTGTNVGANVLTF TGTGCCAGCACAGGGACTAACGTTGGGGCCAACGTCCTGACTTTC
NA TRBJ1-6 NA TRBV2 CASIVTGLNSPLHF TGTGCCAGCATCGTGACAGGCCTGAATTCACCCCTCCACTTT
TRBD1 TRBJ2-7 few TRBV19 CASSIDGFSRQGNDEQYF TGTGCCAGTAGTATAGACGGCTTCTCCCGACAGGGGAATGACGAGCAGTACTTC
NA TRBJ1-1 few TRBV7-4 CASRGTSLGTEAFF TGTGCCAGCAGAGGGACAAGCCTTGGGACTGAAGCTTTCTTT
TRBD1 TRBJ1-6 NA TRBV5-4 CASSLGHGGGSNSPLHF TGTGCCAGCAGCTTGGGTCACGGAGGGGGCAGCAATTCACCCCTCCACTTT
TRBD1 TRBJ1-6 NA TRBV4-1 CASSHSGTGSPPLHF TGCGCCAGCAGCCATTCCGGGACAGGGTCCCCACCCCTCCACTTT
TRBD1 TRBJ1-2 NA TRBV6-5 CASSRRIQGNYGYTF TGTGCCAGCAGCCGCCGAATACAGGGGAACTATGGCTACACCTTC
NA TRBJ1-5 NA TRBV30 CAWSSGSNQPQHF TGTGCCTGGAGTTCAGGTAGCAATCAGCCCCAGCATTTT
NA TRBJ1-2 once TRBV29-1 CSVVTETRSGGYTF TGCAGCGTTGTGACAGAAACGAGATCCGGGGGCTACACCTTC
NA TRBJ1-2 NA TRBV27 CASSFDGMDGYTF TGTGCCAGCAGTTTCGATGGGATGGATGGCTACACCTTC
TRBD1 TRBJ1-1 NA TRBV6-5 CASSPRDRRSAEAFF TGTGCCAGTTCCCCCAGGGACAGAAGGAGCGCTGAAGCTTTCTTT
NA TRBJ2-3 NA TRBV11-2 CASSSFTDTQYF TGTGCCAGCAGCTCCTTCACAGATACGCAGTATTTT
NA TRBJ1-2 NA TRBV30 CAWSRTLRGSGYGYTF TGTGCCTGGAGCCGCACGTTACGGGGTTCCGGCTATGGCTACACCTTC
TRBD1 TRBJ2-1 NA TRBV5-6 CASSRRFGQGAYNEQFF TGTGCCAGCAGCCGACGCTTCGGACAGGGGGCGTACAATGAGCAGTTCTTC
NA TRBJ2-3 NA TRBV9 CASSVGVTDTQYF TGTGCCAGCAGCGTCGGGGTTACAGATACGCAGTATTTT
NA TRBJ2-2 few TRBV5-6 CASSPRAGNTGELFF TGTGCCAGCAGTCCCCGGGCGGGGAACACCGGGGAGCTGTTTTTT
NA TRBJ1-6 NA TRBV9 CASSSQTGGSRSYNSPLHF TGTGCCAGCAGCTCTCAAACCGGAGGCTCCCGCTCCTATAATTCACCCCTCCACTTT
TRBD2 TRBJ2-3 NA TRBV10-3 CAIGGLAGSGTDTQYF TGTGCCATCGGGGGACTAGCGGGGTCGGGCACAGATACGCAGTATTTT
TRBD1 TRBJ2-7 many TRBV10-3 CAISESDRVKSYEQYF TGTGCCATCAGTGAGTCGGACAGGGTGAAGTCCTACGAGCAGTACTTC
TRBD1 TRBJ1-1 NA TRBV29-1 CSVISPGQGTPEAFF TGCAGCGTAATATCGCCGGGACAGGGAACCCCTGAAGCTTTCTTT
TRBD1 TRBJ2-4 NA TRBV9 CASSVGGGWRTKNIQYF TGTGCCAGCAGCGTAGGAGGGGGCTGGCGGACCAAAAACATTCAGTACTTC
NA TRBJ2-7 NA TRBV6-1 CASSPRGESYEQYF TGTGCCAGCAGCCCCCGGGGAGAATCCTACGAGCAGTACTTC
TRBD1 TRBJ1-2 NA TRBV28 CASMIPGQPYGYTF TGTGCCAGTATGATTCCGGGACAGCCCTATGGCTACACCTTC
TRBD2 TRBJ2-1 NA TRBV5-1 CASSLAASGSSMYEQFF TGCGCCAGCAGCTTGGCCGCTAGCGGGAGTTCAATGTATGAGCAGTTCTTC
NA TRBJ1-1 NA TRBV20-1 CSAVSNTEAFF TGCAGTGCCGTATCGAACACTGAAGCTTTCTTT
TRBD1 TRBJ1-4 once TRBV15 CATSRAGTGNEKLFF TGTGCCACCAGCAGAGCCGGGACAGGGAATGAAAAACTGTTTTTT
TRBD2 TRBJ2-1 few TRBV2 CASSEDGTKQFF TGTGCCAGCAGTGAAGACGGGACTAAACAGTTCTTC
NA TRBJ1-2 NA TRBV29-1 CSTDSLYGYTF TGCAGCACTGACAGCCTCTATGGCTACACCTTC
NA TRBJ2-7 few TRBV5-1 CASSGGTGLAYEQYF TGCGCCAGCAGCGGAGGAACGGGACTCGCCTACGAGCAGTACTTC
NA TRBJ2-3 many TRBV5-4 CASSAAGMRSTDTQYF TGTGCCAGCAGCGCCGCGGGGATGAGGAGCACAGATACGCAGTATTTT
NA TRBJ1-1 few TRBV25-1 CASTRPPGNTEAFF TGTGCCAGCACTCGTCCCCCCGGGAACACTGAAGCTTTCTTT
NA TRBJ2-1 NA TRBV7-2 CASSLETVKFF TGTGCCAGCAGCTTAGAGACAGTGAAGTTCTTC